Listed here is a single TCR beta chain. Diagnosis relied on clinical symptoms, serum thyroxine, TRAb, thyroid ultrasound and orbital computed tomography. The PBMCs had their origin in around 9.1 ml of fresh peripheral blood. This record belongs to a study of Graves' ophthalmopathy and Graves' hyperthyroidism. The CDR3 length is 13 residues. The V gene's germline CDR1 is LGHNT and CDR2 FRNRAP. Trimming stripped 5 bases from V and 6 bases from J, with 13 bases between. Amplification of TCR beta CDR3 regions used RNA transcripts. Second-round multiplex PCR came after a first-round RT-PCR that employed HTBI primers. TCRdb re-analysed the multiplex PCR reads in MiXCR, keeping a single row per CDR3 protein. The repertoire has roughly 380,000 distinct CDR3 sequences, approximately 15% of them found once; the top ten carry roughly 7%.

The sample taken for sequencing was peripheral blood. V gene TRBV12-5 combines with J gene TRBJ2-5; the D is unclear. This receptor was taken from a woman between 18 and 29 years old with stable Graves' hyperthyroidism. In nucleotides, the CDR3 is TGTGCTAGTGGTCTTACCGGGCTGCAGACCCAGTACTTC. Protein sequence: CASGLTGLQTQYF.